Listed here are 21 T cell receptor beta chains from one sample, sequenced in a study of T-cell memory formation after mild COVID-19. TCRdb re-called the 5' RACE reads through MiXCR, storing one row per CDR3 protein. The sample lists under 400,000 distinct CDR3 sequences; 28% were seen once. Sample: PBMCs or a T cell subset sorted from them (not recorded which). The receptor source for this set is an adult woman who had mild COVID-19 (a few samples of this study predate the infection). Cell type and time point are not known.

The chain combines TRBV9 with TRBJ1-1; D unresolved. CDR1 is SGDLS and CDR2 is YYNGEE in the germline V gene. The length of the CDR3 is 14 residues. V was pared by 3 bases and J by 8 bases, with 17 bases between. The CDR3 loop reads CASSGGLETAEAFF. The CDR3 DNA reads TGTGCCAGCAGCGGCGGACTGGAAACGGCGGAAGCTTTCTTT.

Only a few counts were recorded for this clonotype. The gene calls are TRBV3-1 and TRBJ2-7; TRBD2 matches at 7 bases. V was pared by 7 bases and J by 6 bases, with 9 bases of the junction left unmatched. This CDR3 spans 13 amino acids. Looked up from germline, CDR1 is LGHDT and CDR2 is YNNKEL (reference sequence). In DNA, the CDR3 is TGTGCCAGCACAAGGGGCGGGAGCCTCGAGCAGTACTTC. The encoded protein is CASTRGGSLEQYF.

The rearrangement joins TRBV7-9 to TRBJ2-1; TRBD2 agrees at 8 bases. This CDR3 region has 16 residues. Germline CDR1 reads SEHNR; CDR2 reads FQNEAQ (reference sequence). J was trimmed by 7 bases and V by 5 bases; bases with no gene match: 13. The CDR3 reads CASSPPSAGGSNEQFF. CDR3 DNA: TGTGCCAGCAGCCCACCCTCGGCGGGAGGATCGAATGAGCAGTTCTTC.

The chain joins TRBV3-1 to TRBJ1-2; TRBD1 matches 8 bases. The V segment lost 7 bases and the J segment 6 bases; nucleotides outside the gene matches: 10. This CDR3 is 14 amino acids long. Germline-derived CDR1 and CDR2 are LGHDT and YNNKEL (reference sequence). Written as DNA, the CDR3 is TGTGCCAGCACCCGACAGGGGCGTAGGAATGGCTACACCTTC. Its translation: CASTRQGRRNGYTF.

This chain uses TRBV11-3 with TRBJ1-1; D gene uncertain. CDR1 SGHNT and CDR2 YENEEA come from the germline V gene. The V and J ends lost 5 bases and 4 bases respectively, with 5 bases between them. This CDR3 is built from 11 residues. CDR3 in DNA: TGTGCCAGCAGCAAAGGCACTGAAGCTTTCTTT. Amino acids: CASSKGTEAFF.

V and J are TRBV7-8 and TRBJ1-1, with TRBD1 matching over 10 bases. Looked up from germline, CDR1 is SGHVS and CDR2 is FQNEAQ. This CDR3 is built from 17 residues. V lost 2 bases to trimming and J lost 0 bases; unmatched junction nucleotides: 6. Written as DNA, the CDR3 is TGTGCCAGCAGCTTACCCTGGGGACAGGGGATGAACACTGAAGCTTTCTTT. It is translated as CASSLPWGQGMNTEAFF.

This clonotype has a count of ten or more. V and J are TRBV7-2 and TRBJ2-7, with D perhaps TRBD1 or TRBD2 (5 bases each). Trimming took 5 bases from V and 1 from J, leaving 9 bases between them. This CDR3 contains 13 residues. CDR1 and CDR2 (germline): SGHTA, FQGNSA. The CDR3 coding sequence is TGTGCCAGCAGCCGGGACGGATCCTACGAGCAGTACTTC. Protein product: CASSRDGSYEQYF.

The rearrangement joins TRBV30 to TRBJ2-1; D is unresolved. From germline, CDR1 is GTSNPN and CDR2 SVGIG (reference sequence). There are 13 residues in the CDR3. V lost 4 bases and J lost 10, with 17 bases in between. The CDR3 DNA sequence: TGTGCCTGGAAGGCCAGGCCCACGCGGGAGCAGTTCTTC. Translating it yields CAWKARPTREQFF. The full variable domain, its missing parts supplied by reference TRBV30 and TRBJ2-1, is SQTIHQWPATLVQPVGSPLSLECTVEGTSNPNLYWYRQAAGRGLQLLFYSVGIGQISSEVPQNLSASRPQDRQFILSSKKLLLSDSGFYLCAWKARPTREQFFGPGTRLTVL.

This clonotype was seen repeatedly, ten times or more. This chain's CDR3 is CSANPSGYTGELFF. In DNA form, the CDR3 reads TGCAGTGCTAACCCTAGCGGGTACACCGGGGAGCTGTTTTTT. This chain links TRBV20-1 with TRBJ2-2, with 8 positions matching TRBD2. The germline gives CDR1 DFQATT, CDR2 SNEGSKA (reference sequence). The CDR3 is made up of 14 amino acids. V was pared by 4 bases and J by 3 bases, with 4 bases of the junction left unmatched.

The J gene is TRBJ1-2, the V gene TRBV6-6; TRBD1 agrees at 8 bases. The trim removed 4 bases at V and 8 bases at J, leaving 3 bases unmatched. Germline V gene sequence: CDR1 MNHNY, CDR2 SVGAGI (reference sequence). The CDR3 runs to 12 residues. CDR3 DNA sequence: TGTGCCAGCAGTTCGACAGGGGCCGGCTACACCTTC. The encoded protein is CASSSTGAGYTF.

This clonotype was found a few times. The chain joins TRBV7-2 to TRBJ1-1; D remains ambiguous. CDR3 length: 13 amino acids. Germline V gives CDR1 SGHTA, CDR2 FQGNSA. The germline V and J ends were trimmed by 5 bases and 11 bases, with 18 bases remaining between them. The CDR3 nucleotides are TGTGCCAGCAGCCCCTGGGCAGGCGTCCCGGCTTTCTTT. Its translation: CASSPWAGVPAFF.

This clonotype appeared a few times. V gene TRBV7-6 combines with J gene TRBJ2-7; 9 positions agree with TRBD1. The CDR3 length is 14 residues. J was trimmed by 6 bases and V by 5 bases; bases with no gene match: 8. Germline lookup yields CDR1 SGHVS and CDR2 FNYEAQ. CDR3 residues: CASSVGQGPFEQYF. The DNA of the CDR3 is TGTGCCAGCAGCGTGGGACAGGGTCCTTTCGAGCAGTACTTC.

The chain has TRBV4-3 and TRBJ2-7; TRBD2 agrees at 13 bases. J was trimmed by 6 bases and V by 6 bases; bases with no gene match: 2. The germline V gene encodes CDR1 LGHNA and CDR2 YSLEER. CDR3 length: 13 residues. As DNA, the CDR3 is TGCGCCAGCAGTCGACTAGCGGGAGGCGAGCAGTACTTC. It codes for CASSRLAGGEQYF.

This clonotype was seen a handful of times. The chain couples TRBV24-1 to TRBJ2-1; D remains ambiguous. The CDR3 is made up of 16 amino acids. Per the germline V gene, CDR1 is KGHDR and CDR2 is SFDVKD. Between the trimmed V and J ends, which lost 5 bases and 3 bases, there was a span of 16 bases. The CDR3 reads CATSGASVPRYNEQFF. As DNA, the CDR3 is TGTGCCACCAGTGGAGCCTCTGTCCCCCGCTACAATGAGCAGTTCTTC.

A few counts support this clonotype. This rearrangement joins TRBV12-3 or TRBV12-4 to TRBJ2-4; either TRBD1 or TRBD2 may fit D (5 bases each). This CDR3 has 16 amino acids. V lost 6 bases and J 0 bases, leaving 15 bases between the germline ends. CDR3: CASSSLGVVAKNIQYF. The DNA for the CDR3 is TGTGCCAGCAGCTCACTGGGGGTTGTAGCCAAAAACATTCAGTACTTC.

The V gene is TRBV10-3, the J gene TRBJ2-1, with no clear D. This CDR3 comprises 13 residues. In germline, CDR1 is ENHRY, CDR2 SYGVKD. Trimming left V 6 bases short and J 9 bases short, with 15 bases between. CDR3 sequence: CAIRDTPLGEQFF. CDR3 DNA: TGTGCCATCAGGGATACTCCGCTGGGTGAGCAGTTCTTC.

This clonotype was seen a few times. The chain uses TRBV9 and TRBJ2-1; either TRBD1 or TRBD2 may fit D (5 bases each). Trimming removed 0 bases from V and 7 bases from J, with 17 bases in between. Germline V CDR1 and CDR2: SGDLS, YYNGEE. The CDR3 consists of 16 residues. The CDR3 loop is CASSVESGTIWNEQFF. CDR3 sequence (DNA): TGTGCCAGCAGCGTAGAGAGTGGGACCATATGGAATGAGCAGTTCTTC.

CDR3 in amino acids: CASSFSYGKETQYF. CDR3 coding DNA: TGTGCCAGCAGCTTCAGTTACGGAAAAGAGACCCAGTACTTC. The chain combines TRBV7-2 with TRBJ2-5; no reliable D call. Trimming removed 3 bases at V and 3 bases at J, with 11 bases between. There are 14 residues in the CDR3. Germline V gives CDR1 SGHTA, CDR2 FQGNSA.

The J gene is TRBJ1-1, the V gene TRBV3-1; D is unclear. Deletions cut 0 bases from V and 8 bases from J, with 10 bases between. This CDR3 region has 13 residues. Germline CDR1 and CDR2: LGHDT and YNNKEL (reference sequence). The CDR3 nucleotides are TGTGCCAGCAGCCAAGAATGGTCGGTGGAAGCTTTCTTT. It codes for CASSQEWSVEAFF. Full variable domain (outside the CDR3, taken from reference TRBV3-1 and TRBJ1-1): DTAVSQTPKYLVTQMGNDKSIKCEQNLGHDTMYWYKQDSKKFLKIMFSYNNKELIINETVPNRFSPKSPDKAHLNLHINSLELGDSAVYFCASSQEWSVEAFFGQGTRLTVV.

V is TRBV20-1 and J is TRBJ1-2; the D gene is possibly TRBD1 (5 bases). The CDR3 runs 15 residues. Germline V gene lookup returns CDR1 DFQATT and CDR2 SNEGSKA (reference sequence). The V end was cut by 2 bases, the J end by 2 bases, with 15 bases between. The CDR3 region is CSARWDPKPNYGYTF. In DNA form, the CDR3 reads TGCAGTGCTAGATGGGACCCGAAGCCCAACTATGGCTACACCTTC.

This clonotype was picked up a small number of times. The CDR3 DNA follows: TGTGCCAGCAGAACGAGGGACTCCTCCTACGAGCAGTACTTC. As protein: CASRTRDSSYEQYF. V gene TRBV6-5 combines with J gene TRBJ2-7, with D perhaps matching TRBD2 (6 bases). CDR1 is MNHEY, CDR2 SVGAGI, per germline. This CDR3 has 14 residues. V was clipped by 6 bases and J by 0 bases, with 12 bases between them.